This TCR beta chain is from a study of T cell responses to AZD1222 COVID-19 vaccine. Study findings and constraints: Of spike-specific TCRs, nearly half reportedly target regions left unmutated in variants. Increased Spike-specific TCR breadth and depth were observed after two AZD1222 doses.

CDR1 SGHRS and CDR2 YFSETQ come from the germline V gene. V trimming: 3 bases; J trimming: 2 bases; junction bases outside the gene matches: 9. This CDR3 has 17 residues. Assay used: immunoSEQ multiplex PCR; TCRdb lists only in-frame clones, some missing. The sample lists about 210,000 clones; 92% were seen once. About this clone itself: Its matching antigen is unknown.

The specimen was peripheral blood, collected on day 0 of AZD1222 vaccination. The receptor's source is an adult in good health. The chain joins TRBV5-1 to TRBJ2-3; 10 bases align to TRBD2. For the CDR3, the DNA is TGCGCCAGCAGCTCCTCCGGGACTAGCGCCCTCACAGATACGCAGTATTTT. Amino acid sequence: CASSSSGTSALTDTQYF.